This entry lists 24 T cell receptor beta chains sequenced from one sample in a study of cytomegalovirus exposure and HLA in healthy donors. PCR primers comprised 60 Vbeta and 13 Jbeta primers. Repertoires were generated with immunoSEQ multiplex PCR, while TCRdb's copy carries only in-frame clones and drops some. The sample lists roughly 150,000 clones; 70% to 90% were seen once. The sample consisted of PBMCs. The receptors shown here come from a man aged 25-40 years in good health and CMV-seropositive.

The chain has TRBV4-1 and TRBJ1-1, with a possible D match to TRBD1 (6 bases). With 1 base removed from V and 4 bases from J, the gap between germline ends came to 13 bases. Germline CDR1 reads MGHRA; CDR2 reads YSYEKL. This CDR3 spans 15 amino acids. This chain's CDR3 is CASSQVGGARTEAFF. The CDR3 DNA is TGCGCCAGCAGCCAAGTTGGGGGGGCGCGCACTGAAGCTTTCTTT.

The chain couples TRBV14 to TRBJ1-2; tentative D call: TRBD1 (6 bases). V was pared by 7 bases and J by 5 bases, with 17 bases between. Germline V gives CDR1 SGHDN, CDR2 FVKESK. The CDR3 is 14 amino acids. Here the CDR3 DNA reads TGTGCCAGCACCCCACAGGGATCTTTTTATGGCTACACCTTC. Its protein is CASTPQGSFYGYTF.

The chain uses TRBV6-5 and TRBJ2-2; 11 bases match TRBD2. The junction had 1 base not matched to a gene; V was cut back by 7 bases and J by 6 bases. The CDR3 runs 13 residues. CDR1 is MNHEY and CDR2 is SVGAGI in the germline V gene. The DNA of the CDR3 is TGTGCCAGCAAACTAGCGGGAGCCGGGGAGCTGTTTTTT. Translating it yields CASKLAGAGELFF.

The chain joins TRBV7-2 to TRBJ2-5; 11 bases are shared with TRBD2. CDR1 is SGHTA, CDR2 FQGNSA, per germline. This CDR3 is 15 amino acids long. Germline trimming cut 0 bases from V and 5 bases from J; bases unmatched to any gene: 2. The CDR3 spells CASSLASGRVETQYF. CDR3 in DNA: TGTGCCAGCAGCTTAGCTAGCGGGAGGGTTGAGACCCAGTACTTC.

The chain employs TRBV10-1 and TRBJ1-5, with 7 positions matching TRBD1. Unmatched junction bases numbered 4, after V lost 5 bases and J lost 6 bases. This CDR3 region has 13 residues. Germline V gene sequence: CDR1 WNHNN, CDR2 SYGVQD (reference sequence). CDR3 DNA sequence: TGCGCCAGCAGTCTTAACAGGGGTCAGCCCCAGCATTTT. Translating gives CASSLNRGQPQHF.

The chain employs TRBV29-1 and TRBJ1-1, with D possibly being TRBD1 (5 bases). V lost 5 bases, J lost 4 bases, and 26 bases lay in between. Germline loops: CDR1 SQVTM, CDR2 ANQGSEA. CDR3 length: 17 residues. In nucleotides, the CDR3 is TGCAGCGTTAGGGCGAGTAGGACATTCATTTCGGTCACTGAAGCTTTCTTT. Its translation: CSVRASRTFISVTEAFF.

The chain is built from TRBV5-1 and TRBJ2-3, with no clear D. The CDR3 consists of 14 residues. V lost 4 bases to trimming and J lost 4 bases, with 13 bases between them. Germline CDR1 SGHRS, CDR2 YFSETQ. In nucleotides, the CDR3 is TGCGCCAGCAGCCCGCAAAGCCCTCCAGATACGCAGTATTTT. Translation: CASSPQSPPDTQYF.

In regard to this clone: This may stem from a read error, because a much larger clone lies one nucleotide away. The chain recombines TRBV5-6 with TRBJ2-7, with D maybe TRBD1 (6 bases). The germline gives CDR1 SGHDT, CDR2 YYEEEE. V lost 9 bases and J 0 bases, leaving 13 bases between the germline ends. The CDR3 has 13 residues. The CDR3 bases are TGTGCCAACAACCAACAGGGCTCCTACGAGCAGTACTTC. This gives the protein CANNQQGSYEQYF. Full variable domain (outside the CDR3, taken from reference TRBV5-6 and TRBJ2-7): DAGVTQSPTHLIKTRGQQVTLRCSPKSGHDTVSWYQQALGQGPQFIFQYYEEEERQRGNFPDRFSGHQFPNYSSELNVNALLLGDSALYLCANNQQGSYEQYFGPGTRLTVT.

The chain links TRBV12-5 to TRBJ1-2, with D possibly TRBD1 on 5 matching bases. This CDR3 region has 14 residues. CDR1 and CDR2 (germline): LGHNT, FRNRAP. With 0 bases removed from V and 4 bases from J, the gap between germline ends came to 9 bases. The CDR3 DNA is TGTGCTAGTGGTTTGGTAGACAGTGTCTATGGCTACACCTTC. It specifies CASGLVDSVYGYTF.

CDR3 in amino acids: CASSLGPSGYNEQFF. CDR3 bases: TGTGCCAGCAGCTTGGGTCCTAGCGGATACAATGAGCAGTTCTTC. V and J are TRBV5-4 and TRBJ2-1; TRBD2 matches 7 bases. The CDR3 runs 15 residues. Germline CDR1 is SGHNT and CDR2 is YYREEE (reference sequence). With V trimmed by 0 bases and J by 4 bases, 4 bases remained unmatched.

This clone has just a few counts. The chain combines TRBV5-1 with TRBJ1-1, with D possibly being TRBD1 (5 bases). CDR1 is SGHRS, CDR2 YFSETQ, per germline. With 0 bases removed from V and 7 bases from J, the gap between germline ends came to 10 bases. The CDR3 is 13 amino acids. CDR3 bases: TGCGCCAGCAGCTTGGGTCAGGGCCGTGAAGCTTTCTTT. It yields the protein CASSLGQGREAFF.

J is TRBJ2-2 and V is TRBV27, with D possibly being TRBD2 (6 bases). This CDR3 contains 16 residues. Germline assignment: CDR1 MNHEY and CDR2 SMNVEV (reference sequence). V was shortened by 1 base and J by 2 bases, with 11 bases between the two germline ends. The CDR3 DNA reads TGTGCCAGCAGTTTATTCGGACTACCAAACACCGGGGAGCTGTTTTTT. This gives the protein CASSLFGLPNTGELFF.

The gene calls are TRBV5-4 and TRBJ2-3, with D unclear. The CDR3 loop spans 12 amino acids. V was shortened by 4 bases and J by 6 bases, with 9 bases between the two germline ends. In germline, CDR1 is SGHNT, CDR2 YYREEE (reference sequence). The CDR3 bases are TGTGCCAGCAGCACGAATCAGGATACGCAGTATTTT. Translation gives CASSTNQDTQYF.

This rearrangement joins TRBV5-5 to TRBJ2-3, with D possibly TRBD1 on 6 matching bases. V gave up 0 bases and J gave up 3 bases, with 11 bases separating them. Germline V gene sequence: CDR1 SGHKS, CDR2 YYEKEE (reference sequence). The CDR3 is made up of 15 amino acids. The CDR3 protein is CASSLAWGRTDTQYF. Written as DNA, the CDR3 is TGTGCCAGCAGCTTGGCCTGGGGGCGAACAGATACGCAGTATTTT.

This sequence joins TRBV4-2 and TRBJ2-7, with D perhaps matching TRBD2 (6 bases). Germline loops: CDR1 LGHNA, CDR2 YNFKEQ. This CDR3 spans 13 amino acids. Trimming left V 2 bases short and J 5 bases short, with 10 bases between. CDR3 protein: CASSQRWGDEQYF. For the CDR3, the DNA is TGTGCCAGCAGCCAAAGATGGGGGGACGAGCAGTACTTC.

This clone came up a few times. The genes are TRBV5-4 and TRBJ1-4, with 7 bases identical to TRBD1. Per germline, CDR1 SGHNT and CDR2 YYREEE (reference sequence). V lost 0 bases, J lost 6 bases, and 11 bases stayed unmatched. This CDR3 region has 17 residues. The CDR3 here is CASSLDARRDSHEKLFF. The CDR3 coding sequence is TGTGCCAGCAGCTTGGATGCGCGCCGGGACAGCCATGAAAAACTGTTTTTT.

This clone was detected only once. The V call is TRBV29-1, the J call TRBJ2-3, with a weak D call TRBD2 (5 bases). The CDR3 has 12 amino acids. The germline V and J ends were trimmed by 4 bases and 4 bases, with 9 bases remaining between them. Germline lookup yields CDR1 SQVTM and CDR2 ANQGSEA. CDR3 coding DNA: TGCAGCGTTGCCTCAGCGGCAGATACGCAGTATTTT. Amino acids: CSVASAADTQYF.

This chain connects TRBV6-1 to TRBJ2-3; 7 positions agree with TRBD2. The junction had 13 bases not matched to a gene; V was cut back by 2 bases and J by 5 bases. The CDR3 consists of 17 residues. Looked up from germline, CDR1 is MNHNS and CDR2 is SASEGT. In DNA form, the CDR3 reads TGTGCCAGCAGTGAAAGGGTGGGGACTACCCATTTAGATACGCAGTATTTT. Translated: CASSERVGTTHLDTQYF.

This chain links TRBV6-1 with TRBJ1-5, with 11 nucleotides matching TRBD1. CDR3 length: 15 residues. CDR1 and CDR2 (germline): MNHNS, SASEGT. The junction had 6 bases not matched to a gene; V was cut back by 8 bases and J by 3 bases. The CDR3: CASRGTGGDNQPQHF. The DNA for the CDR3 is TGTGCCAGCCGCGGGACAGGGGGTGACAATCAGCCCCAGCATTTT.

This chain joins TRBV7-8 and TRBJ2-1; 8 bases agree with TRBD2. Germline V gene data show CDR1 as SGHVS and CDR2 as FQNEAQ. The CDR3 runs to 15 residues. V was clipped by 2 bases and J by 7 bases; unmatched bases: 7. The chain's CDR3 is CASSLYGRAVNEQFF. The CDR3 region has the DNA TGTGCCAGCAGCTTATACGGGAGGGCCGTAAATGAGCAGTTCTTC.

This sequence joins TRBV11-3 and TRBJ2-7, with 8 positions matching TRBD2. J was trimmed by 2 bases and V by 3 bases; bases with no gene match: 3. This CDR3 has 14 residues. Germline CDR1 and CDR2: SGHNT and YENEEA. DNA for the CDR3: TGTGCCAGCAGCTTGTTAGCGGGGCCCTACGAGCAGTACTTC. Translating gives CASSLLAGPYEQYF.

This chain connects TRBV18 to TRBJ2-3; TRBD2 might be the D (6 bases). CDR1 and CDR2 from the germline V gene are KGHSH and LQKENI. The CDR3 is 13 residues long. Trimming left V 4 bases short and J 6 bases short, with 11 bases between. CDR3 DNA: TGTGCCAGCTCACGGGACTCCATCGATACGCAGTATTTT. Encoded protein: CASSRDSIDTQYF.

The V and J genes are TRBV5-4 and TRBJ2-2; 11 positions match TRBD2. The CDR3 spans 18 residues. The V gene's germline CDR1 is SGHNT and CDR2 YYREEE (reference sequence). Trimming removed 1 base from V and 4 bases from J; junction bases left unmatched: 9. In DNA form, the CDR3 reads TGTGCCAGCAGCTTGAAAAAACTAGCGGGAGACAGCACCGGGGAGCTGTTTTTT. Translating gives CASSLKKLAGDSTGELFF.

V and J are TRBV7-9 and TRBJ1-4; 11 positions agree with TRBD1. The CDR3 loop spans 15 amino acids. The germline CDR1 and CDR2 sequences are SEHNR and FQNEAQ (reference sequence). V dropped 5 bases and J dropped 8; count of bases not matched to a gene: 7. The CDR3, as DNA: TGTGCCAGCAGCACATGGGACAGGGGGGAGGAAAAACTGTTTTTT. Its protein product is CASSTWDRGEEKLFF.